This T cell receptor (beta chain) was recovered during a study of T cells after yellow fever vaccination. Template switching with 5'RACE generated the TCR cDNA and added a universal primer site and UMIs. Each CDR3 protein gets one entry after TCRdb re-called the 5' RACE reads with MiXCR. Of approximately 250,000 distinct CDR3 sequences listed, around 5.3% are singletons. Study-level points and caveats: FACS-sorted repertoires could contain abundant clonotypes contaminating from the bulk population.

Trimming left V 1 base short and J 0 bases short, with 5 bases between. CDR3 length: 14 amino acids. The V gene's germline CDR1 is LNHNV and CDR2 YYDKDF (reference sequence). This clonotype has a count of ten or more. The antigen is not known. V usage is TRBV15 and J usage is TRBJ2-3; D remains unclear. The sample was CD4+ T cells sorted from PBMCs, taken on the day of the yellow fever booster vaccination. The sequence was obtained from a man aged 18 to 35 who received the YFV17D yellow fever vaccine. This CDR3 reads CATSRGLSTDTQYF. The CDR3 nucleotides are TGTGCCACCAGCAGAGGTTTAAGCACAGATACGCAGTATTTT. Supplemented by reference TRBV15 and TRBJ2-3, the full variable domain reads DAMVIQNPRYQVTQFGKPVTLSCSQTLNHNVMYWYQQKSSQAPKLLFHYYDKDFNNEADTPDNFQSRRPNTSFCFLDIRSPGLGDTAMYLCATSRGLSTDTQYFGPGTRLTVL.